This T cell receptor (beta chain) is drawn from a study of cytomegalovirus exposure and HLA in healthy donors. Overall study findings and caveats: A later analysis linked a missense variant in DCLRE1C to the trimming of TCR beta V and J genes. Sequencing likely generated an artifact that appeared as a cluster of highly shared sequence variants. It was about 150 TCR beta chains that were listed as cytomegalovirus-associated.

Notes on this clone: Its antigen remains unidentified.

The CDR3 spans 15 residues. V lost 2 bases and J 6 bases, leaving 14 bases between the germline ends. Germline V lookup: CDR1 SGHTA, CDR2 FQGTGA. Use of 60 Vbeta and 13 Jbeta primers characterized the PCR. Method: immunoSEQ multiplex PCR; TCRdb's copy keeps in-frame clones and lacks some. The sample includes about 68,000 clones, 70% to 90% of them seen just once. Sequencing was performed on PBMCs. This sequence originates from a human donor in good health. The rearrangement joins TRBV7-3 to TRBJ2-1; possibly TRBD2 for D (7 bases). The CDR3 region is CASSLGGGASNEQFF. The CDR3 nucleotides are TGTGCCAGCAGCTTAGGTGGGGGGGCGTCCAATGAGCAGTTCTTC. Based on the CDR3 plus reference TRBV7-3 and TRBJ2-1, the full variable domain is GAGVSQTPSNKVTEKGKYVELRCDPISGHTALYWYRQSLGQGPEFLIYFQGTGAADDSGLPNDRFFAVRPEGSVSTLKIQRTERGDSAVYLCASSLGGGASNEQFFGPGTRLTVL.